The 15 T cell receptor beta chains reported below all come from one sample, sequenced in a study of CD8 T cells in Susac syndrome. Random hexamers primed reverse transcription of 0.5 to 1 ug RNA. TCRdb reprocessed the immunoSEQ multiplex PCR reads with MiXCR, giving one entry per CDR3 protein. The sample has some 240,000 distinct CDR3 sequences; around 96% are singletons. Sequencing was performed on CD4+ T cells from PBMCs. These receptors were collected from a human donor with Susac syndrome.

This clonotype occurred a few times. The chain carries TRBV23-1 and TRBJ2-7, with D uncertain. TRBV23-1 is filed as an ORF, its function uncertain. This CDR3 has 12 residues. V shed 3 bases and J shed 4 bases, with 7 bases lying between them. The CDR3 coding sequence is TGCGCCAGCAGTCAGGCTTTATACGAGCAGTACTTC. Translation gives CASSQALYEQYF.

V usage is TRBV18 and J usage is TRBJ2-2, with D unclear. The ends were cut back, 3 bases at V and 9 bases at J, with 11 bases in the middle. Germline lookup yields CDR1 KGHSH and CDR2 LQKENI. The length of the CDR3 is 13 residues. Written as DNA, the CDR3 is TGTGCCAGCTCACCTTCCAGCATCTGGGAGCTGTTTTTT. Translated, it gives CASSPSSIWELFF.

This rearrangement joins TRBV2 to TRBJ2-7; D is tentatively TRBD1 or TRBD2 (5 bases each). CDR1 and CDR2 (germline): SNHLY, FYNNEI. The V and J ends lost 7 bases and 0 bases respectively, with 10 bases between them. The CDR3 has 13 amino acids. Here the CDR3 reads CASIRDHSYEQYF. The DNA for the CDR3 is TGTGCCAGCATTAGGGACCACTCCTACGAGCAGTACTTC.

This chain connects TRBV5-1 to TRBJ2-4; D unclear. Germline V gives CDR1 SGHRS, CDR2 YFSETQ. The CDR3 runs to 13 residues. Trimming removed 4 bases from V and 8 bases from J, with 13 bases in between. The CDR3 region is CASSRDPEDIQYF. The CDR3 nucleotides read TGCGCCAGCAGCCGTGATCCCGAAGACATTCAGTACTTC.

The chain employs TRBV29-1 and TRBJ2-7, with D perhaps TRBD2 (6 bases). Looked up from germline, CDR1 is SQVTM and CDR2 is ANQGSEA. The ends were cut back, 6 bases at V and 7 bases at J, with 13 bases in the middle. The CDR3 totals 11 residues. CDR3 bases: TGCAGCGTCCCGGGACTCCGGGAGCAGTACTTC. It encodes CSVPGLREQYF.

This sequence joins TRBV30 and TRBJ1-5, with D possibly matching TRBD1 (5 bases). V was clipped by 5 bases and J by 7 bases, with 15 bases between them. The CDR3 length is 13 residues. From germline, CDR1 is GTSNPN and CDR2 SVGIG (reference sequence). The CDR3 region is CAWGGGNGQPQHF. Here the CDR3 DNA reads TGTGCCTGGGGGGGAGGAAACGGGCAGCCCCAGCATTTT.

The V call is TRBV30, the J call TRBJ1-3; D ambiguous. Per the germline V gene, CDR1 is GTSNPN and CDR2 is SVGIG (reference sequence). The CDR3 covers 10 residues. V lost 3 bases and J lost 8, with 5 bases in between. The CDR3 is CAWRGYTIYF. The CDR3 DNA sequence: TGTGCCTGGAGAGGGTACACCATATATTTT.

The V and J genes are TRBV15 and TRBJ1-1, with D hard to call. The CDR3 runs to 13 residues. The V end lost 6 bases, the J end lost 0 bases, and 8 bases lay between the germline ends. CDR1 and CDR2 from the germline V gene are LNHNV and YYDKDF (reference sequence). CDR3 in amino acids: CATSTSLNTEAFF. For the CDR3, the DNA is TGTGCCACCAGTACATCTTTGAACACTGAAGCTTTCTTT.

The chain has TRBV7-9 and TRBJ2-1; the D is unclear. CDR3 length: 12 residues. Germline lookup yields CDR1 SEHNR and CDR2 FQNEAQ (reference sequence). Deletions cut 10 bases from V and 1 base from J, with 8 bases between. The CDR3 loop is CATDRSYNEQFF. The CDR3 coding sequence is TGTGCCACGGACCGGTCCTACAATGAGCAGTTCTTC.

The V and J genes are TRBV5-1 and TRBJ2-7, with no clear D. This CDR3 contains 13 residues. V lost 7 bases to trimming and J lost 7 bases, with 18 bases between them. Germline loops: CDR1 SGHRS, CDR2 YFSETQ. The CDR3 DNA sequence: TGCGCCAGCGCGCCGCGCGTCTCGCGTGAGCAGTACTTC. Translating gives CASAPRVSREQYF.

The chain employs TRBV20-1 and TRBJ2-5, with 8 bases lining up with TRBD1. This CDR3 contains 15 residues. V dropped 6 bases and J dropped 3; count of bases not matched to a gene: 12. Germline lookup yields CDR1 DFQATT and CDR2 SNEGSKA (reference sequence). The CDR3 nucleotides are TGCAGTGCCGCAGTCGTCAGGGGGCGCAAAGAGACCCAGTACTTC. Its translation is CSAAVVRGRKETQYF.

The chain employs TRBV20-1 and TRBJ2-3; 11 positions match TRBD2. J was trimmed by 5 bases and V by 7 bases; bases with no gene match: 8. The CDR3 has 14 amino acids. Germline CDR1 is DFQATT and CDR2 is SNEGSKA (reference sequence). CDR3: CSGSTSGKIDTQYF. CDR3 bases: TGCAGTGGCTCGACTAGCGGGAAAATAGATACGCAGTATTTT.

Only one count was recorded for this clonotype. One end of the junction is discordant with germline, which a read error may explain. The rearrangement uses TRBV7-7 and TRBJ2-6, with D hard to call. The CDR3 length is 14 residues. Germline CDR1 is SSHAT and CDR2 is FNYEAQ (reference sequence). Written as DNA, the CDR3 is TGTGCTAGCAGCAAGGTTCTGGGAGCCAACGTCCTGACTTTC. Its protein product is CASSKVLGANVLTF.

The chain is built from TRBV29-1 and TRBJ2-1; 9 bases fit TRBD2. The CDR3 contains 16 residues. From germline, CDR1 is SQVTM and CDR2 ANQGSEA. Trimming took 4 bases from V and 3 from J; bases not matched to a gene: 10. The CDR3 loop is CSVGAGGGTGYNEQFF. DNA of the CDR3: TGCAGCGTTGGAGCGGGAGGAGGTACGGGCTACAATGAGCAGTTCTTC.

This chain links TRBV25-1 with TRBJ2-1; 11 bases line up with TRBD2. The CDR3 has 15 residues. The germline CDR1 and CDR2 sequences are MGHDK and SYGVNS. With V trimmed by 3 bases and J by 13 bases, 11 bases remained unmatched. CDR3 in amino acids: CASSDSLAGGPAQFF. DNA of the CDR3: TGTGCCAGCAGTGACAGCCTAGCGGGAGGCCCAGCCCAGTTCTTC.